The rows below give T cell receptor beta chains drawn from one sample of a study of lymphopenia after photon versus proton radiotherapy. This table comes from immunoSEQ multiplex PCR, and its TCRdb copy is limited to in-frame clones, with some not included. The table shows fewer than 25,000 clones, with about 80% occurring only once. The input for sequencing was peripheral blood, taken from a patient treated with photon-based radiotherapy. These receptors were obtained from a middle-aged man with gastric cancer. The CDR3 runs from the conserved cysteine through the conserved F or W. A D gene is named only where the DNA matches it firmly. Expanded clones get a size class; other rows say once, few or many, or leave the size out.

j_gene	abundance	d_gene	v_gene	CDR3nt	CDR3aa
TRBJ2-2	.	.	TRBV11-3	TGTGCCAGCAGCTCGGACAGTCGGGGCACCGGGGAGCTGTTTTTT	CASSSDSRGTGELFF
TRBJ2-5	.	TRBD2	TRBV4-2	TGTGCCAGCAGCCCTCCTGGACTAGCGGGGAGTGAGACCCAGTACTTC	CASSPPGLAGSETQYF
TRBJ1-2	.	.	TRBV9	TGTGCCAGCAGCGTAGCAGCAGGAGGGAGCTATGGCTACACCTTC	CASSVAAGGSYGYTF
TRBJ1-4	.	.	TRBV14	TGTGCCAGCAGCCAAGCGGGGGACGGTGAAAAACTGTTTTTT	CASSQAGDGEKLFF
TRBJ2-7	once	.	TRBV4-2	TGTGCCAGCAGCCAATGGGGTGACAAAGCCTACGAGCAGTACTTC	CASSQWGDKAYEQYF
TRBJ1-4	.	.	TRBV21-1	TGTGCCAGCAGCAAAGGGGACAGGGGGACTAATGAAAAACTGTTTTTT	CASSKGDRGTNEKLFF
TRBJ1-1	once	.	TRBV4-3	TGCGCCAGCAGCCAAGAGATAGACAGCAGCACCCCCACTGAAGCTTTCTTT	CASSQEIDSSTPTEAFF
TRBJ2-2	.	.	TRBV6-6	TGTGCCAGCAGTTACCCCACGGAAGTGGCCGGGGAGCTGTTTTTT	CASSYPTEVAGELFF
TRBJ2-6	once	.	TRBV18	TGTGCCAGCTCACCACAGGATGGGGCCAACGTCCTGACTTTC	CASSPQDGANVLTF
TRBJ2-1	.	.	TRBV9	TGTGCCAGCAGCGTAGAGGCCGATTACAATGAGCAGTTCTTC	CASSVEADYNEQFF
TRBJ2-3	.	TRBD1	TRBV19	TGTGCCAGTAGTATAGAAGCCCCGGGACAGGGTTCAGATACGCAGTATTTT	CASSIEAPGQGSDTQYF
TRBJ2-1	once	.	TRBV30	TGTGCCTGGAGTGTAAAAAGCGGGAATGAGCAGTTCTTC	CAWSVKSGNEQFF
TRBJ2-7	.	.	TRBV5-5	TGTGCCAGCAGCTTGGTCTACCGAGCCTACGAGCAGTACTTC	CASSLVYRAYEQYF
TRBJ2-2	.	.	TRBV7-9	TGTGCCAGCAGGCCTAGCGGGACAGGATCGAACACCGGGGAGCTGTTTTTT	CASRPSGTGSNTGELFF
TRBJ1-2	.	TRBD1	TRBV27	TGTGCCAGCAGTCGAGGACAGGGGCAAATCTATGGCTACACCTTC	CASSRGQGQIYGYTF
TRBJ1-5	.	.	TRBV28	TGTGCCAGCAGTTTATCGGGCGGGAATCAGCCCCAGCATTTT	CASSLSGGNQPQHF
TRBJ1-2	.	.	TRBV7-6	TGTGCCAGCAGCTTAGGGGGGGCTGCTGGCTACACCTTC	CASSLGGAAGYTF
TRBJ2-7	.	.	TRBV7-8	TGTGCCAGCAGCCCTCGTTCGGAGCGGACCTACGAGCAGTACTTC	CASSPRSERTYEQYF
TRBJ1-1	.	TRBD1	TRBV5-1	TGCGCCAGCAGCTGGGGACAGCCAAACACTGAAGCTTTCTTT	CASSWGQPNTEAFF
TRBJ2-5	.	TRBD1	TRBV7-2	TGTGCCAGCAGCCCGGAGACGGGACAGGTAACGGAGACCCAGTACTTC	CASSPETGQVTETQYF
TRBJ1-4	.	TRBD1	TRBV5-8	TGTGCCAGCAGCTTTGGGACAGCAACTAATGAAAAACTGTTTTTT	CASSFGTATNEKLFF
TRBJ2-2	.	.	TRBV5-1	TGCGCCAGCAGCTTGGGGGTAGCCGCGAACACCGGGGAGCTGTTTTTT	CASSLGVAANTGELFF
TRBJ2-7	.	.	TRBV7-2	TGTGCCTCCAGTGGGCTACGAAATGAGCAGTACTTC	CASSGLRNEQYF
TRBJ2-1	.	TRBD1	TRBV6-5	TGTGCCAGCAGGGGGACAGGGCACAATGAGCAGTTCTTC	CASRGTGHNEQFF
TRBJ1-4	.	.	TRBV18	TGTGCCAGCTCCCCATCGTCGGAACACGGTGAAAAACTGTTTTTT	CASSPSSEHGEKLFF
TRBJ1-4	.	.	TRBV30	TGTGCCTGGAGTCCAGGTGGAAAACTGTTTTTT	CAWSPGGKLFF
TRBJ2-7	.	TRBD1	TRBV2	TGTGCCAGCAGTGAGGGGACAGGGAATTACGAGCAGTACTTC	CASSEGTGNYEQYF